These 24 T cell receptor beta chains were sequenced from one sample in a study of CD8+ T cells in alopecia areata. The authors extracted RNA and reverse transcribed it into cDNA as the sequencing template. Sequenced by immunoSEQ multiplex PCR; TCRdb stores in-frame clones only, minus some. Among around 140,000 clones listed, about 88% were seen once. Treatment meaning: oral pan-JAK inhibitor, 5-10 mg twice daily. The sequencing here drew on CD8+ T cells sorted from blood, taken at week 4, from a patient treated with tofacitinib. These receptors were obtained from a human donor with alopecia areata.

CDR3 nucleotides: TGCAGCGTGGTGGAGGGGATCTACTATGGCTACACCTTC. Protein sequence: CSVVEGIYYGYTF. This sequence joins TRBV29-1 and TRBJ1-2; D is possibly TRBD1 (5 bases). CDR3 size: 13 residues. V shed 6 bases and J shed 3 bases, with 14 bases lying between them. Germline V gene sequence: CDR1 SQVTM, CDR2 ANQGSEA.

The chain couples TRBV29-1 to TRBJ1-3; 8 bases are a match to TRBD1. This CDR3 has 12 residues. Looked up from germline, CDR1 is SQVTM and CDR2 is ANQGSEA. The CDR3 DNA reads TGCAGTGGACAGGGCTCTGGAAACACCATATATTTT. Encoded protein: CSGQGSGNTIYF.

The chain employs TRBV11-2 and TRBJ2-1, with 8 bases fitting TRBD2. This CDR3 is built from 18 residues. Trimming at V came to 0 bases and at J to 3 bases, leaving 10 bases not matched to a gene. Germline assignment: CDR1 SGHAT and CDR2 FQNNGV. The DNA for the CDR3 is TGTGCCAGCAGCTTAGAACCCCCCGGGAGGGCCTTCTACAATGAGCAGTTCTTC. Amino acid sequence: CASSLEPPGRAFYNEQFF.

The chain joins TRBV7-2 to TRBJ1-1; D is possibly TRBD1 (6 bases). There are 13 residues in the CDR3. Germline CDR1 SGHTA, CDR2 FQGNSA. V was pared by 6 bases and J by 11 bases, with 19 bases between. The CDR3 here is CASSSTENRAAFF. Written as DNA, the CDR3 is TGTGCCAGCAGTTCAACGGAAAACAGGGCGGCTTTCTTT. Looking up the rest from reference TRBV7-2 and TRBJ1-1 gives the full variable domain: GAGVSQSPSNKVTEKGKDVELRCDPISGHTALYWYRQSLGQGLEFLIYFQGNSAPDKSGLPSDRFSAERTGGSVSTLTIQRTQQEDSAVYLCASSSTENRAAFFGQGTRLTVV.

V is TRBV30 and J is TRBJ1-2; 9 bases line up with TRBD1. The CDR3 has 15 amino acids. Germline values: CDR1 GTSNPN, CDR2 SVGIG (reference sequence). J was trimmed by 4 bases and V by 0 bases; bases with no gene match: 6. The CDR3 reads CAWSVQTGGVYGYTF. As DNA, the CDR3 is TGTGCCTGGAGTGTACAAACAGGGGGCGTCTATGGCTACACCTTC.

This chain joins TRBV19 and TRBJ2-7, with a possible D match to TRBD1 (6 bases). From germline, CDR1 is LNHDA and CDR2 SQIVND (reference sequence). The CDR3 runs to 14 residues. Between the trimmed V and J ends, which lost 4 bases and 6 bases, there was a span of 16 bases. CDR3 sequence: CASSTGVLMGEQYF. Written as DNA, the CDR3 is TGTGCCAGTAGTACAGGGGTGTTGATGGGCGAGCAGTACTTC.

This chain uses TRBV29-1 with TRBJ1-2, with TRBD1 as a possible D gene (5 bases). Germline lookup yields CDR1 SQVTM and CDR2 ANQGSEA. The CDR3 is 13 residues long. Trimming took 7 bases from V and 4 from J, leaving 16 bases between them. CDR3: CSARPTGGYGYTF. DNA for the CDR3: TGCAGCGCACGCCCGACTGGGGGCTATGGCTACACCTTC.

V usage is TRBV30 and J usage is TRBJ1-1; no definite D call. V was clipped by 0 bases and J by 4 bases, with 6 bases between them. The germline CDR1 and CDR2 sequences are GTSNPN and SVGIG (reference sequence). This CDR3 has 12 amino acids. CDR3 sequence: CAWSVRVTEAFF. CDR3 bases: TGTGCCTGGAGTGTAAGGGTCACTGAAGCTTTCTTT.

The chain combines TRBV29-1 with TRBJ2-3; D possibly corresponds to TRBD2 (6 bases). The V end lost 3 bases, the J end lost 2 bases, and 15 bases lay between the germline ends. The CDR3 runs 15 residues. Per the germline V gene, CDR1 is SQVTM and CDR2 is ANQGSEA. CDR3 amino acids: CSVEGGATTTDTQYF. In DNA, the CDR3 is TGCAGCGTTGAGGGGGGAGCTACAACCACAGATACGCAGTATTTT.

The CDR3 loop is CASSYGEANYGYTF. DNA of the CDR3: TGTGCCAGCAGTTACGGAGAGGCTAACTATGGCTACACCTTC. This chain joins TRBV6-6 and TRBJ1-2; D gene ambiguous. Trimming pared 2 bases from V and 0 bases from J, leaving 7 bases between. Germline assignment: CDR1 MNHNY and CDR2 SVGAGI (reference sequence). The CDR3 is 14 residues long.

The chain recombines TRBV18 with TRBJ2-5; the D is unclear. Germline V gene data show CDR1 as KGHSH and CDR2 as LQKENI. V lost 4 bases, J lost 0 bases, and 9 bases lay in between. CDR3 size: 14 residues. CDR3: CASSQEGYQETQYF. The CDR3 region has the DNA TGTGCCAGCTCACAGGAAGGATACCAAGAGACCCAGTACTTC.

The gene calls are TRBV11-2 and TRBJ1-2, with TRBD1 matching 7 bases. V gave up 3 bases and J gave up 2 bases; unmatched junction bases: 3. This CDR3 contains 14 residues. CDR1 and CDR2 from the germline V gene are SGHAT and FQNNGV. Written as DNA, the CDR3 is TGTGCCAGCAGCTTCCAGGGGGTAAACTATGGCTACACCTTC. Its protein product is CASSFQGVNYGYTF.

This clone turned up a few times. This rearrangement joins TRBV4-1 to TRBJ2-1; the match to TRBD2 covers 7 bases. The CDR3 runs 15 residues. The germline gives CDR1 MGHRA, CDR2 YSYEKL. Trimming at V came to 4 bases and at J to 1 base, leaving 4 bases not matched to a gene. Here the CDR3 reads CASSPGAGSYNEQFF. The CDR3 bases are TGCGCCAGCAGCCCTGGAGCGGGATCCTACAATGAGCAGTTCTTC.

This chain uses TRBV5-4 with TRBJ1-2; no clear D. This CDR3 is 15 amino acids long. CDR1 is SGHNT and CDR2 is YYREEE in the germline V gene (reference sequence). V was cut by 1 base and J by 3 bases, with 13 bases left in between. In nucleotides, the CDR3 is TGTGCCAGCAGCTTGCCGGGTCCCTTGGACTATGGCTACACCTTC. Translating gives CASSLPGPLDYGYTF.

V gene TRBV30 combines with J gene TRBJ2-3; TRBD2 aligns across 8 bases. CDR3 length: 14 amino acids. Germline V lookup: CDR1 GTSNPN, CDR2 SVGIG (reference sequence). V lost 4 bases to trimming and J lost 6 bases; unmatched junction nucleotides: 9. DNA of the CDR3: TGTGCCTGGACCCTCGGGACTAGTATCGATACGCAGTATTTT. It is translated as CAWTLGTSIDTQYF.

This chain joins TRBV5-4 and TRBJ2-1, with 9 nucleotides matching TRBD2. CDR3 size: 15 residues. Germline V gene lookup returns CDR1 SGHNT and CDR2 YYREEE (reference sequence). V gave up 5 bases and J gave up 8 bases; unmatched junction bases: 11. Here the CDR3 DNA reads TGTGCCAGCAGGGACGGGACTAGCAGTTTGGATGAGCAGTTCTTC. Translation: CASRDGTSSLDEQFF.

The CDR3 sequence: CASSWLAGNEQFF. The DNA of the CDR3 is TGCGCCAGCAGTTGGCTAGCGGGCAATGAGCAGTTCTTC. The chain combines TRBV10-1 with TRBJ2-1, with TRBD2 identical over 8 bases. Per the germline V gene, CDR1 is WNHNN and CDR2 is SYGVQD (reference sequence). V was clipped by 5 bases and J by 6 bases; unmatched bases: 3. The CDR3 has 13 residues.

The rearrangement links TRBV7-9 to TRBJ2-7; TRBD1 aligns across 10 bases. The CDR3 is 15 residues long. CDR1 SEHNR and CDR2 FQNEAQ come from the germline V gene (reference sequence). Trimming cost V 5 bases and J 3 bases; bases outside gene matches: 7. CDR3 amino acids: CASSPKWDRGYEQYF. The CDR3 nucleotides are TGTGCCAGCAGCCCAAAATGGGACAGGGGCTACGAGCAGTACTTC. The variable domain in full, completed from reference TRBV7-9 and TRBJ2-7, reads DTGVSQNPRHKITKRGQNVTFRCDPISEHNRLYWYRQTLGQGPEFLTYFQNEAQLEKSRLLSDRFSAERPKGSFSTLEIQRTEQGDSAMYLCASSPKWDRGYEQYFGPGTRLTVT.

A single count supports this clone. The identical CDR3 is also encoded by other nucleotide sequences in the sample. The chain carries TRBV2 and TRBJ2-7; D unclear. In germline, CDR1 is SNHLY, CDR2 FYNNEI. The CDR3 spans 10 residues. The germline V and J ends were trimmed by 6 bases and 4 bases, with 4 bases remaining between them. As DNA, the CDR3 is TGTGCCAGCAGCGGGTACGAGCAGTACTTC. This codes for CASSGYEQYF. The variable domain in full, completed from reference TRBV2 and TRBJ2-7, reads EPEVTQTPSHQVTQMGQEVILRCVPISNHLYFYWYRQILGQKVEFLVSFYNNEISEKSEIFDDQFSVERPDGSNFTLKIRSTKLEDSAMYFCASSGYEQYFGPGTRLTVT.

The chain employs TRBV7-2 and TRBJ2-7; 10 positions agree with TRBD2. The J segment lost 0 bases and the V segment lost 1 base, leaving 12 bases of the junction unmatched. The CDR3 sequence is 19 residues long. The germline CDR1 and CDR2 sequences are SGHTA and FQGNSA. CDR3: CASSLEGSWRTSGSYEQYF. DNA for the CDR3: TGTGCCAGCAGCTTAGAAGGCTCATGGAGGACTAGCGGCTCCTACGAGCAGTACTTC.

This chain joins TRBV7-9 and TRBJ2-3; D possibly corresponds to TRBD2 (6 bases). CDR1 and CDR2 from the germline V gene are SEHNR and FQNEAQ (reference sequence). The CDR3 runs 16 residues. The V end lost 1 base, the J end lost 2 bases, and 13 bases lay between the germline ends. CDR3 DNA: TGTGCCAGCAGCTTAGGGGATAGCGGTTACACAGATACGCAGTATTTT. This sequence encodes CASSLGDSGYTDTQYF. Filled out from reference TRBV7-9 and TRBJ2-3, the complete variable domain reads DTGVSQNPRHKITKRGQNVTFRCDPISEHNRLYWYRQTLGQGPEFLTYFQNEAQLEKSRLLSDRFSAERPKGSFSTLEIQRTEQGDSAMYLCASSLGDSGYTDTQYFGPGTRLTVL.

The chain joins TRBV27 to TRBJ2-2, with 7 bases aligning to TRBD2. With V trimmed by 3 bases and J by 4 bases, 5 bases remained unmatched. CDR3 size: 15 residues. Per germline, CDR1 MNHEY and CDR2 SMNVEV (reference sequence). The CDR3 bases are TGTGCCAGCAGTTTTGCGGGAGCGACCACCGGGGAGCTGTTTTTT. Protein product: CASSFAGATTGELFF.

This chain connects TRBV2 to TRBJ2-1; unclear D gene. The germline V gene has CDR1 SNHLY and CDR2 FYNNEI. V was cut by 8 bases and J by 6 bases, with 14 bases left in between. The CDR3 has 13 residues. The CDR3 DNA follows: TGTGCCAGCTCACGGGCTAGTCCCAATGAGCAGTTCTTC. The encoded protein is CASSRASPNEQFF.

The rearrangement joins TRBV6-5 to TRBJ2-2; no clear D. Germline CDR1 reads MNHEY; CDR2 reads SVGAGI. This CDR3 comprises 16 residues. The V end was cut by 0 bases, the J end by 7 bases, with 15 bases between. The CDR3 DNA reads TGTGCCAGCAGTTACTCGAGGCAGGATTCGATCGGGGAGCTGTTTTTT. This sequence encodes CASSYSRQDSIGELFF.